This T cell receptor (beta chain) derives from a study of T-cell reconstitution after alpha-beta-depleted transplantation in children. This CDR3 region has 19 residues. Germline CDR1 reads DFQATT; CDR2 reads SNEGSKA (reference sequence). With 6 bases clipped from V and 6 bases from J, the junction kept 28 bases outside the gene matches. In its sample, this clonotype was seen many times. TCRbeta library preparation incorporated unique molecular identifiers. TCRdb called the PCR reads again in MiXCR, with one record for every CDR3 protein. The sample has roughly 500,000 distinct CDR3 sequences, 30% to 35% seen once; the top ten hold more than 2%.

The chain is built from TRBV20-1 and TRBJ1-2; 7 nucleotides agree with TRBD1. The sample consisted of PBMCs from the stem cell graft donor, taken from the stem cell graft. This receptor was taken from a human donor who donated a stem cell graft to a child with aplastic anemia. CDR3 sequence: CSARLSGTATPKIVHGYTF. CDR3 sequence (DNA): TGCAGTGCCAGATTATCCGGGACAGCCACTCCCAAGATCGTTCATGGCTACACCTTC.